Below, one TCR beta chain is given with its context. Its matching antigen is unknown. Unexposed donor CD4+ T cells date from about 2010-2019, before the COVID-19 pandemic. Isolation of CD4+ T cells took place after around 11 days in culture. This sample is part of a study of CD4 T cells in relation to SARS-CoV-2 and coronaviruses. Study overall: ViraFEST: roughly ten-day antigen culture of PBMCs, then TCR beta CDR3 sequencing. No peptide or an HIV-1 Nef peptide pool served as negative control. Study outcomes and limitations: No crossreactivity against non-spike viral proteins was tested here. Compared with monoreactive clones, crossreactive clones showed significantly weaker SARS-CoV-2 expansion.

Using immunoSEQ multiplex PCR, the repertoire was profiled, and TCRdb retains in-frame clones only, with some absent. The sample records 20,000 to 25,000 clones, about 70% being singletons. The V and J ends lost 2 bases and 2 bases, in that order; junction bases with no gene match: 9. The CDR3 runs 17 residues. The V gene's germline CDR1 is WNHNN and CDR2 SYGVQD (reference sequence). The sequence came from a human donor in good health. Sample: CD4+ T cells from PBMCs, cultured in vitro. This rearrangement joins TRBV10-1 to TRBJ2-4; TRBD1 matches 7 bases. CDR3 region: CASSEETGSNPKNIQYF. In DNA, the CDR3 is TGCGCCAGCAGTGAGGAGACAGGGAGTAATCCCAAAAACATTCAGTACTTC.